These 15 T cell receptor beta chains share one sample of origin, sequenced in a study of shared clonotypes between healthy human individuals. Sequenced by immunoSEQ multiplex PCR; TCRdb stores in-frame clones only, minus some. The profile shows 2.3 million or so clones, 85% to 95% of them singletons. The sample comprised naive CD4+ T cells from PBMCs. As for subset: CD45RA+ positively selected. These receptors originate from a man aged 18 to 30 in good health. Some clones in this sample may be carry-over from other donors' samples.

This clone was seen once. The V and J genes are TRBV11-2 and TRBJ2-6, with D possibly being TRBD1 (6 bases). V lost 1 base to trimming and J lost 0 bases, with 13 bases between them. CDR3 length: 18 residues. The germline gives CDR1 SGHAT, CDR2 FQNNGV. For the CDR3, the DNA is TGTGCCAGCAGCTTAGCCCCGGGACAAAACTCTGGGGCCAACGTCCTGACTTTC. Protein product: CASSLAPGQNSGANVLTF.

V gene TRBV6-6 combines with J gene TRBJ2-2; the D is unclear. V lost 0 bases and J lost 1, with 6 bases in between. This CDR3 has 15 amino acids. The germline gives CDR1 MNHNY, CDR2 SVGAGI (reference sequence). The CDR3 is CASSYSAENTGELFF. CDR3 nucleotide sequence: TGTGCCAGCAGTTACTCCGCAGAGAACACCGGGGAGCTGTTTTTT.

The chain combines TRBV19 with TRBJ1-2, with a possible D match to TRBD1 (6 bases). The V gene's germline CDR1 is LNHDA and CDR2 SQIVND (reference sequence). The CDR3 spans 16 residues. Trimming left V 7 bases short and J 2 bases short, with 20 bases between. CDR3: CASKTWTAAPNYGYTF. CDR3 DNA sequence: TGTGCCAGTAAGACTTGGACAGCTGCACCCAACTATGGCTACACCTTC.

The genes are TRBV5-1 and TRBJ2-3, with D tentatively TRBD2 (5 bases). Trimming took off 0 bases at V and 6 bases at J, with 20 bases between the two ends. CDR1 is SGHRS, CDR2 YFSETQ, per germline. This CDR3 comprises 17 residues. CDR3 region: CASSLGSSAAAADTQYF. CDR3 coding DNA: TGCGCCAGCAGCTTGGGATCATCAGCGGCCGCCGCCGATACGCAGTATTTT.

The chain carries TRBV5-1 and TRBJ2-7, with D tentatively TRBD1 (6 bases). Germline CDR1 SGHRS, CDR2 YFSETQ. V lost 6 bases and J 1 base, leaving 14 bases between the germline ends. The CDR3 spans 14 residues. CDR3 sequence: CASTYGTGSYEQYF. CDR3 nucleotide sequence: TGCGCCAGCACTTACGGAACAGGGTCCTACGAGCAGTACTTC.

This clone is a singleton in its sample. The sample carries other DNA sequences with the same CDR3. The V call is TRBV5-1, the J call TRBJ2-5; D remains ambiguous. Per germline, CDR1 SGHRS and CDR2 YFSETQ. The V end was cut by 3 bases, the J end by 2 bases, with 5 bases between. The CDR3 runs 12 residues. For the CDR3, the DNA is TGCGCCAGCAGCTCCACTCAAGAGACCCAGTACTTC. Its translation: CASSSTQETQYF. Full variable domain (missing parts from reference TRBV5-1 and TRBJ2-5): KAGVTQTPRYLIKTRGQQVTLSCSPISGHRSVSWYQQTPGQGLQFLFEYFSETQRNKGNFPGRFSGRQFSNSRSEMNVSTLELGDSALYLCASSSTQETQYFGPGTRLLVL.

The chain has TRBV11-3 and TRBJ2-7; 8 nucleotides match TRBD1. V lost 3 bases and J lost 4; bases outside the gene matches: 8. Germline V CDR1 and CDR2: SGHNT, YENEEA. The CDR3 has 15 residues. The CDR3 reads CASSFGQGSSYEQYF. The CDR3 DNA sequence: TGTGCCAGCAGCTTCGGACAGGGCTCCTCATACGAGCAGTACTTC.

The chain links TRBV4-1 to TRBJ2-1; 8 positions match TRBD2. Looked up from germline, CDR1 is MGHRA and CDR2 is YSYEKL. The CDR3 is 14 amino acids. J lost 10 bases, V lost 1 base, and 6 bases had no gene match. CDR3 in amino acids: CASSQVLAGGEQFF. CDR3 nucleotide sequence: TGCGCCAGCAGCCAAGTCCTAGCGGGCGGGGAGCAGTTCTTC.

The table lists this clone with a count of one. The V call is TRBV29-1, the J call TRBJ2-3; D perhaps matches TRBD1 (6 bases). The length of the CDR3 is 15 residues. Germline-derived CDR1 and CDR2 are SQVTM and ANQGSEA. V was cut by 5 bases and J by 7 bases, with 22 bases left in between. The CDR3 loop is CSVYATLDSRHTQYF. The CDR3 bases are TGCAGCGTTTACGCAACCTTGGACAGTCGACATACGCAGTATTTT.

The gene calls are TRBV6-4 and TRBJ1-2; tentatively, D is TRBD1 (5 bases). The CDR3 is made up of 14 amino acids. Between the trimmed V and J ends, which lost 6 bases and 4 bases, there was a span of 15 bases. Germline V gene lookup returns CDR1 MRHNA and CDR2 SNTAGT. The CDR3 loop is CASRRSGAVYGYTF. The DNA of the CDR3 is TGTGCCAGCAGGCGGTCCGGGGCCGTCTATGGCTACACCTTC.

The chain employs TRBV28 and TRBJ2-7, with D uncertain. V was shortened by 1 base and J by 7 bases, with 8 bases between the two germline ends. Germline values: CDR1 MDHEN, CDR2 SYDVKM. The CDR3 spans 12 residues. CDR3 in amino acids: CASSLSTLEQYF. As DNA, the CDR3 is TGTGCCAGCAGTTTATCGACATTAGAGCAGTACTTC.

The V and J genes are TRBV18 and TRBJ2-2; D is uncertain. Germline V gene lookup returns CDR1 KGHSH and CDR2 LQKENI. The CDR3 is 16 amino acids. V lost 1 base and J 0 bases, leaving 9 bases between the germline ends. The CDR3 coding sequence is TGTGCCAGCTCACCACTGATGGCAGCGAACACCGGGGAGCTGTTTTTT. It specifies CASSPLMAANTGELFF.

The rearrangement links TRBV7-9 to TRBJ2-1, with 7 bases fitting TRBD2. The CDR3 sequence is 15 residues long. V was pared by 5 bases and J by 0 bases, with 4 bases of the junction left unmatched. From germline, CDR1 is SEHNR and CDR2 FQNEAQ (reference sequence). The CDR3 region has the DNA TGTGCCAGCAGCGGAGCGGGGAGCTCCTACAATGAGCAGTTCTTC. Protein: CASSGAGSSYNEQFF. Full variable domain (missing parts from reference TRBV7-9 and TRBJ2-1): DTGVSQNPRHKITKRGQNVTFRCDPISEHNRLYWYRQTLGQGPEFLTYFQNEAQLEKSRLLSDRFSAERPKGSFSTLEIQRTEQGDSAMYLCASSGAGSSYNEQFFGPGTRLTVL.

This rearrangement joins TRBV18 to TRBJ2-1; 13 bases map to TRBD2. J lost 7 bases, V lost 5 bases, and 5 bases had no gene match. The length of the CDR3 is 15 residues. CDR1 and CDR2 (germline): KGHSH, LQKENI. The CDR3 DNA is TGTGCCAGCTCATCCGGGACTAGCGGGATAAATGAGCAGTTCTTC. It yields the protein CASSSGTSGINEQFF.

Of note for this clone: Other DNA sequences from this sample encode an identical CDR3 as well. The rearrangement uses TRBV20-1 and TRBJ2-3; D uncertain. The CDR3 runs to 11 residues. Germline V gene sequence: CDR1 DFQATT, CDR2 SNEGSKA (reference sequence). V dropped 3 bases and J dropped 5 bases, with 6 bases sitting between them. The CDR3 sequence is CSARPQDTQYF. The CDR3 DNA reads as TGCAGTGCTAGGCCCCAAGATACGCAGTATTTT.